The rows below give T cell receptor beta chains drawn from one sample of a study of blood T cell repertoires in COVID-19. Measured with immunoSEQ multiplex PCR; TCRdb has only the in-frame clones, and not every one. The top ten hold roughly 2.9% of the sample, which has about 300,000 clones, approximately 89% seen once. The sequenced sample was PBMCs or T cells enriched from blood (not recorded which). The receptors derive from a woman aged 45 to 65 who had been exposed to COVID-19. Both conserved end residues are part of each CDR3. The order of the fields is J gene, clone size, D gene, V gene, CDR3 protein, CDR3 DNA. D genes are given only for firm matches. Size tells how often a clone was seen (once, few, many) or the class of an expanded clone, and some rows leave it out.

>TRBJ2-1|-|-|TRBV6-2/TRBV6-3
CASSYTPLAGDNEQFF
TGTGCCAGCAGTTATACCCCCCTGGCAGGGGACAATGAGCAGTTCTTC
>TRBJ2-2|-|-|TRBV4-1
CASSHLGGELFF
TGCGCCAGCAGCCACCTCGGCGGGGAGCTGTTTTTT
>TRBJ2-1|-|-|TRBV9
CASSVRGRGRGTDEQFF
TGTGCCAGCAGCGTAAGGGGACGTGGGCGGGGTACGGATGAGCAGTTCTTC
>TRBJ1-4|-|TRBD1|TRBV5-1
CASSLEGQGEFNEKLFF
TGCGCCAGCAGCTTGGAGGGACAGGGGGAGTTTAATGAAAAACTGTTTTTT
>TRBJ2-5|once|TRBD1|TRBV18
CASSPGQASQETQYF
TGTGCCAGCTCCCCCGGACAGGCCAGCCAAGAGACCCAGTACTTC
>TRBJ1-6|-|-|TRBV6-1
CASSEAGKGDNSPLHF
TGTGCCAGCAGTGAAGCCGGCAAGGGGGATAATTCACCCCTCCACTTT
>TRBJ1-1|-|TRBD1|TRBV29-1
CSVETGGRAEAFF
TGCAGCGTCGAGACAGGGGGAAGGGCTGAAGCTTTCTTT
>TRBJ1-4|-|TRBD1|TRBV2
CASSRRGQGASEKLFF
TGTGCCAGCAGCCGAAGAGGACAGGGCGCGAGTGAAAAACTGTTTTTT
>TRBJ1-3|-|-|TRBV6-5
CASSAVYPGNTIYF
TGTGCCAGCAGCGCAGTGTACCCTGGAAACACCATATATTTT
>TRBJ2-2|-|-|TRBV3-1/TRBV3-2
CASSQDLPGELFF
TGTGCCAGCAGCCAAGATCTACCCGGGGAGCTGTTTTTT
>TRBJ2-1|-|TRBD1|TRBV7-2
CASSLMQGVSEQFF
TGTGCCAGCAGCTTAATGCAGGGGGTTAGTGAGCAGTTCTTC
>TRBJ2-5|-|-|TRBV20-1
CSASGGLPGTQYF
TGCAGTGCTAGTGGGGGGCTCCCGGGGACCCAGTACTTC
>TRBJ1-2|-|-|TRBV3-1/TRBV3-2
CASSQDTSGGYTF
TGTGCCAGCAGCCAAGATACCTCGGGGGGCTACACCTTC
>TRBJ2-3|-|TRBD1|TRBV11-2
CASSLGQGSDTQYF
TGTGCCAGCAGCTTAGGACAGGGGTCAGATACGCAGTATTTT
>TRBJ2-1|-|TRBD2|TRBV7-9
CASSRLAVEQFF
TGTGCCAGCAGCCGACTAGCGGTTGAGCAGTTCTTC
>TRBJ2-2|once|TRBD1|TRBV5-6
CASSLQDRGPTGELFF
TGTGCCAGCAGCTTGCAGGACAGGGGGCCCACCGGGGAGCTGTTTTTT
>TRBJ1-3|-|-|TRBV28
CASSYGNTIYF
TGTGCCAGCAGCTACGGAAACACCATATATTTT
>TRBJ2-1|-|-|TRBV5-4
CATVLGGQPYNEQFF
TGTGCCACCGTCTTAGGTGGACAACCATACAATGAGCAGTTCTTC
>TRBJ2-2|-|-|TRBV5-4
CASSLEGDTRELFF
TGTGCCAGCAGCTTGGAAGGAGATACCAGGGAGCTGTTTTTT
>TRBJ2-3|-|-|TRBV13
CASSRGLGTDTQYF
TGTGCCAGCAGCCGGGGACTTGGCACAGATACGCAGTATTTT
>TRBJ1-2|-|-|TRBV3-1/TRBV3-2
CASSQSGGSGYGYTF
TGTGCCAGCAGCCAATCCGGAGGGTCGGGCTATGGCTACACCTTC
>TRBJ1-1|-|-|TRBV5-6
CASSSRTGTEAFF
TGTGCCAGCAGCTCACGAACCGGGACAGAAGCTTTCTTT
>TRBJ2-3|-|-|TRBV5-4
CASSLKVGSADTQYF
TGTGCCAGCAGCTTGAAGGTAGGGAGTGCAGATACGCAGTATTTT
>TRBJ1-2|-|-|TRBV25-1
CASRSDRPYGYTF
TGTGCCAGCAGGAGCGACAGGCCCTATGGCTACACCTTC
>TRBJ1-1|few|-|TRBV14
CASSQGLQGEAFF
TGTGCCAGCAGCCAAGGCTTACAGGGTGAAGCTTTCTTT
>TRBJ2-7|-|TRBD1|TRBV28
CASSLDFRDRGYEQYF
TGTGCCAGCAGTTTGGACTTCCGGGACAGGGGTTACGAGCAGTACTTC
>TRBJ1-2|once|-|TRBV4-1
CASSQVHRDGYTF
TGCGCCAGCAGCCAGGTCCACAGGGACGGCTACACCTTC
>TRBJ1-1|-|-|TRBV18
CASSPVGAISNTEAFF
TGTGCCAGCTCACCAGTGGGGGCAATCTCAAACACTGAAGCTTTCTTT
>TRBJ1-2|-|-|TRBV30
CAWSKKGVSNYGYTF
TGTGCCTGGAGTAAAAAGGGGGTCTCTAACTATGGCTACACCTTC
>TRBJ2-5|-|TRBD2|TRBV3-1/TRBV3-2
CASSQVGGGSPQYF
TGTGCCAGCAGCCAAGTGGGCGGGGGGTCGCCCCAGTACTTC